The rows below give T cell receptor beta chains drawn from one sample of a study of blood T cells in healthy people across ages. TCRdb re-called the 5' RACE reads with MiXCR, one entry per CDR3 protein. This table has over a million distinct CDR3 sequences, about 43% appearing once. The specimen sequenced was blood. These receptors were obtained from a woman aged 18 to 35 in good health. Each CDR3 is given with its conserved first and last residue. D genes are given only for firm matches. Some rows mark clone size as missing; the rest say once, few, many or name a class of expanded clone.

d_call: NA; cdr3_length: 13; clone_size: few; v_call: TRBV6-1; j_call: TRBJ2-5; cdr3_nt: TGTGCCAGCAGGGGGGCGGTTAAAGAGACCCAGTACTTC; cdr3_aa: CASRGAVKETQYF
d_call: NA; cdr3_length: 18; clone_size: NA; v_call: TRBV7-2; j_call: TRBJ2-7; cdr3_nt: TGTGCCAGCAGCCCACCTACCTCCGGGGCAATGGTCCCCTACGAGCAGTACTTC; cdr3_aa: CASSPPTSGAMVPYEQYF
d_call: NA; cdr3_length: 11; clone_size: few; v_call: TRBV29-1; j_call: TRBJ1-2; cdr3_nt: TGCAGCGTTGAGAAAGAGGTTGGCTACACCTTC; cdr3_aa: CSVEKEVGYTF
d_call: TRBD2; cdr3_length: 15; clone_size: few; v_call: TRBV4-1; j_call: TRBJ2-3; cdr3_nt: TGCGCCAGCAGCCAAGAATCGTCGGGGACTAGTAAGCAGTATTTT; cdr3_aa: CASSQESSGTSKQYF
d_call: NA; cdr3_length: 13; clone_size: few; v_call: TRBV20-1; j_call: TRBJ1-2; cdr3_nt: TGCAGTGCTAGAGTTACGGTCGAGAACCGCTACACCTTC; cdr3_aa: CSARVTVENRYTF
d_call: TRBD2; cdr3_length: 18; clone_size: many; v_call: TRBV7-3; j_call: TRBJ2-3; cdr3_nt: TGTGCCAGCAGCTTACGCGGGGGGTCGACCTCTAGCACAGATACGCAGTATTTT; cdr3_aa: CASSLRGGSTSSTDTQYF
d_call: NA; cdr3_length: 15; clone_size: once; v_call: TRBV10-3; j_call: TRBJ2-7; cdr3_nt: TGTGCCATCAGGGTAGGGGCGACTGTCCGTTACGAGCAGTACTTC; cdr3_aa: CAIRVGATVRYEQYF
d_call: TRBD1; cdr3_length: 15; clone_size: NA; v_call: TRBV2; j_call: TRBJ1-2; cdr3_nt: TGTGCCAGCAGGGCAGGGACAGGGGGGATCTATGGCTACACCTTC; cdr3_aa: CASRAGTGGIYGYTF
d_call: TRBD2; cdr3_length: 17; clone_size: NA; v_call: TRBV3-1; j_call: TRBJ2-5; cdr3_nt: TGTGCCAGCAGCCAATGGGCATTGACTAGCGACCAAGAGACCCAGTACTTC; cdr3_aa: CASSQWALTSDQETQYF
d_call: TRBD1; cdr3_length: 17; clone_size: NA; v_call: TRBV6-2/TRBV6-3; j_call: TRBJ1-5; cdr3_nt: TGTGCCAGCAGTTACTCGACCGGCAGGGGGACGGCTCAGCCCCAGCATTTT; cdr3_aa: CASSYSTGRGTAQPQHF
d_call: TRBD1; cdr3_length: 15; clone_size: NA; v_call: TRBV12-3/TRBV12-4; j_call: TRBJ2-1; cdr3_nt: TGTGCCAGCAGTACGGACAGGGGGCCGGGGGATGAGCAGTTCTTC; cdr3_aa: CASSTDRGPGDEQFF
d_call: TRBD1; cdr3_length: 14; clone_size: NA; v_call: TRBV10-3; j_call: TRBJ2-5; cdr3_nt: TGTGCCATCAAGCCGGGACAGGGGGGAGAGACCCAGTACTTC; cdr3_aa: CAIKPGQGGETQYF
d_call: NA; cdr3_length: 16; clone_size: NA; v_call: TRBV6-2/TRBV6-3; j_call: TRBJ2-6; cdr3_nt: TGTGCCAGCAGTCAGGGGCGCGCTTCTGGGGCCAACGTCCTGACTTTC; cdr3_aa: CASSQGRASGANVLTF
d_call: NA; cdr3_length: 13; clone_size: NA; v_call: TRBV18; j_call: TRBJ2-4; cdr3_nt: TGTGCCAGCTCACCAGGGTATGAAAACATTCAGTACTTC; cdr3_aa: CASSPGYENIQYF
d_call: NA; cdr3_length: 14; clone_size: few; v_call: TRBV10-3; j_call: TRBJ1-5; cdr3_nt: TGTGCCATCAGTGGGACGGATAGCAATCAGCCCCAGCATTTT; cdr3_aa: CAISGTDSNQPQHF
d_call: NA; cdr3_length: 15; clone_size: NA; v_call: TRBV29-1; j_call: TRBJ2-5; cdr3_nt: TGCAGCGTTGAAGACCTAAGGAGGTCCCAAGAGACCCAGTACTTC; cdr3_aa: CSVEDLRRSQETQYF
d_call: NA; cdr3_length: 14; clone_size: few; v_call: TRBV11-2; j_call: TRBJ2-7; cdr3_nt: TGTGCCAGCAGCTTTCCGGGAACCTACTACGAGCAGTACTTC; cdr3_aa: CASSFPGTYYEQYF
d_call: NA; cdr3_length: 16; clone_size: NA; v_call: TRBV7-9; j_call: TRBJ2-1; cdr3_nt: TGTGCCAGCAGACCCCGTAGCAGGGGGGCCGTAAATGAGCAGTTCTTC; cdr3_aa: CASRPRSRGAVNEQFF
d_call: TRBD1; cdr3_length: 16; clone_size: NA; v_call: TRBV5-1; j_call: TRBJ2-5; cdr3_nt: TGCGCCAGCAGCTTGGTACAGGGGGCTTTCTACAATGAGCAGTACTTC; cdr3_aa: CASSLVQGAFYNEQYF
d_call: NA; cdr3_length: 15; clone_size: NA; v_call: TRBV7-2; j_call: TRBJ2-1; cdr3_nt: TGTGCCAGCAGCTTTCAACCGGAGAGAGGCAATGAGCAGTTCTTC; cdr3_aa: CASSFQPERGNEQFF
d_call: TRBD1; cdr3_length: 16; clone_size: few; v_call: TRBV6-5; j_call: TRBJ2-3; cdr3_nt: TGTGCCAGCAGTTACTCGGGGACAGGGGTCCGGGGTACGCAGTATTTT; cdr3_aa: CASSYSGTGVRGTQYF
d_call: TRBD2; cdr3_length: 15; clone_size: many; v_call: TRBV27; j_call: TRBJ2-5; cdr3_nt: TGTGCCAGCAGTTTATACGGGGGGGGTCGGAATGAGCAGTACTTC; cdr3_aa: CASSLYGGGRNEQYF
d_call: NA; cdr3_length: 16; clone_size: NA; v_call: TRBV12-3/TRBV12-4; j_call: TRBJ1-6; cdr3_nt: TGTGCCAGCAGCCCCATTCGGACCGGTGATAATTCACCCCTCCACTTT; cdr3_aa: CASSPIRTGDNSPLHF
d_call: NA; cdr3_length: 15; clone_size: few; v_call: TRBV3-1; j_call: TRBJ2-5; cdr3_nt: TGTGCCAGCAGCCAAGCCCCTAGCTTCGGAGAGACCCAGTACTTC; cdr3_aa: CASSQAPSFGETQYF
d_call: NA; cdr3_length: 13; clone_size: NA; v_call: TRBV6-1; j_call: TRBJ2-7; cdr3_nt: TGTGCCAGCAGTATCCGGGATTTCTACGAGCAGTACTTC; cdr3_aa: CASSIRDFYEQYF
d_call: NA; cdr3_length: 15; clone_size: NA; v_call: TRBV6-6; j_call: TRBJ1-4; cdr3_nt: TGTGCCAGCAGTTACGTGACTGCCCCTAATGAAAAACTGTTTTTT; cdr3_aa: CASSYVTAPNEKLFF
d_call: NA; cdr3_length: 15; clone_size: few; v_call: TRBV7-8; j_call: TRBJ2-5; cdr3_nt: TGTGCCAGCAGCTTCGGCAGGGGCGGGCAAGAGACCCAGTACTTC; cdr3_aa: CASSFGRGGQETQYF
d_call: TRBD1; cdr3_length: 13; clone_size: few; v_call: TRBV10-3; j_call: TRBJ2-1; cdr3_nt: TGTGCCATCAGTGAGCGGGGGACAGGGGAGCAGTTCTTC; cdr3_aa: CAISERGTGEQFF
d_call: NA; cdr3_length: 19; clone_size: NA; v_call: TRBV4-1; j_call: TRBJ2-5; cdr3_nt: TGCGCCAGCAGCCAAGTGTGGGCCCTTACCCAGAGCTCCTACAATGAGCAGTACTTC; cdr3_aa: CASSQVWALTQSSYNEQYF
d_call: NA; cdr3_length: 16; clone_size: few; v_call: TRBV7-2; j_call: TRBJ2-3; cdr3_nt: TGTGCCAGCAGCTTAGCCCCCCTGACTAGCACAGATACGCAGTATTTT; cdr3_aa: CASSLAPLTSTDTQYF
d_call: NA; cdr3_length: 10; clone_size: NA; v_call: TRBV20-1; j_call: TRBJ2-7; cdr3_nt: TGCAGTGCTTCTAGGAATGAGCAGTACTTC; cdr3_aa: CSASRNEQYF
d_call: NA; cdr3_length: 13; clone_size: few; v_call: TRBV6-1; j_call: TRBJ2-1; cdr3_nt: TGTGCCAGCAGTGACGGCAGCAACAATGAGCAGTTCTTC; cdr3_aa: CASSDGSNNEQFF
d_call: TRBD1; cdr3_length: 14; clone_size: NA; v_call: TRBV3-1; j_call: TRBJ1-2; cdr3_nt: TGTGCCAGCAGCGCCCGGGACAGGGGAGGCGGCTACACCTTC; cdr3_aa: CASSARDRGGGYTF
d_call: NA; cdr3_length: 14; clone_size: NA; v_call: TRBV6-5; j_call: TRBJ2-3; cdr3_nt: TGTGCCAGCAGTGTTCGACTCCCGGCCGATACGCAGTATTTT; cdr3_aa: CASSVRLPADTQYF
d_call: NA; cdr3_length: 14; clone_size: NA; v_call: TRBV5-5; j_call: TRBJ2-7; cdr3_nt: TGTGCCAGCAGCTCCCCGGGAACAATCTACGAGCAGTACTTC; cdr3_aa: CASSSPGTIYEQYF
d_call: TRBD2; cdr3_length: 17; clone_size: few; v_call: TRBV5-1; j_call: TRBJ2-3; cdr3_nt: TGCGCCAGCAGCCCAGGGACTAGCGGGGTTAGCACAGATACGCAGTATTTT; cdr3_aa: CASSPGTSGVSTDTQYF
d_call: TRBD1; cdr3_length: 18; clone_size: NA; v_call: TRBV2; j_call: TRBJ1-2; cdr3_nt: TGTGCGAGCACCGTACTATCCCGGGACAGGGGTGGAGGCTATGGCTACACCTTC; cdr3_aa: CASTVLSRDRGGGYGYTF
d_call: NA; cdr3_length: 18; clone_size: NA; v_call: TRBV7-6; j_call: TRBJ2-1; cdr3_nt: TGTGTCAGCAGCTTGCCCCCACCCGGGCTTGCTACCTACAATGAGCAGTTCTTC; cdr3_aa: CVSSLPPPGLATYNEQFF
d_call: NA; cdr3_length: 13; clone_size: NA; v_call: TRBV12-3/TRBV12-4; j_call: TRBJ1-2; cdr3_nt: TGTGCCAGCAGTTTAGACGGGATGGGTGGCTACACCTTC; cdr3_aa: CASSLDGMGGYTF
d_call: TRBD1; cdr3_length: 15; clone_size: NA; v_call: TRBV6-2/TRBV6-3; j_call: TRBJ1-5; cdr3_nt: TGTGCCAGCAGCCGATGGGACAGTTCCAATCAGCCCCAGCATTTT; cdr3_aa: CASSRWDSSNQPQHF
d_call: TRBD2; cdr3_length: 17; clone_size: NA; v_call: TRBV20-1; j_call: TRBJ2-1; cdr3_nt: TGCAGTGCTAGGTGGACTAGCGGGAGAATGGGTGGTTCTGAGCAGTTCTTC; cdr3_aa: CSARWTSGRMGGSEQFF
d_call: NA; cdr3_length: 16; clone_size: NA; v_call: TRBV4-1; j_call: TRBJ1-5; cdr3_nt: TGCGCCAGCAGCCAAGGTTTGCGGAATAGCAATCAGCCCCAGCATTTT; cdr3_aa: CASSQGLRNSNQPQHF
d_call: TRBD1; cdr3_length: 15; clone_size: NA; v_call: TRBV20-1; j_call: TRBJ2-3; cdr3_nt: TGCAGTGCTAGAAGCAGGGGGCGGTTTTTTGGTACGCAGTATTTT; cdr3_aa: CSARSRGRFFGTQYF
d_call: TRBD1; cdr3_length: 15; clone_size: NA; v_call: TRBV7-2; j_call: TRBJ2-1; cdr3_nt: TGTGCCAGCAGCGATTACAGGGGGGCGTACAATGAGCAGTTCTTC; cdr3_aa: CASSDYRGAYNEQFF
d_call: NA; cdr3_length: 18; clone_size: NA; v_call: TRBV3-1; j_call: TRBJ1-1; cdr3_nt: TGTGCCAGCAGCCAAGATCGTATGGGAGGGGGACTTCTCGCTGAAGCTTTCTTT; cdr3_aa: CASSQDRMGGGLLAEAFF
d_call: NA; cdr3_length: 13; clone_size: few; v_call: TRBV20-1; j_call: TRBJ1-2; cdr3_nt: TGCAGTGCTCCCCGGACAGCCGTCTATGGCTACACCTTC; cdr3_aa: CSAPRTAVYGYTF
d_call: NA; cdr3_length: 13; clone_size: NA; v_call: TRBV27; j_call: TRBJ1-1; cdr3_nt: TGTGCCAGCACCCTGGGGGGACGGACTGAAGCTTTCTTT; cdr3_aa: CASTLGGRTEAFF